This T cell receptor beta chain was identified in a study of CD8+CD57+ T cells in acquired aplastic anemia. Whole-study results and caveats: CD8+ Simpson's diversity did not differ significantly between patients and controls.

Template material for TCR beta VDJ and CDR3 profiling consisted of genomic DNA. TCRdb used MiXCR to reprocess the reads, holding one entry per CDR3 protein. The sample has 200,000 to 250,000 distinct CDR3 sequences, roughly 50% seen once. Patients chosen for sequencing had shown CD8+CD57+ cell expansion by flow cytometry. The CDR3 loop spans 15 amino acids. Germline CDR1 is DFQATT and CDR2 is SNEGSKA (reference sequence). Trimming cost V 5 bases and J 0 bases; bases outside gene matches: 10. Worth noting for this clonotype: The target antigen is unknown.

Sequenced: sorted CD4+, CD8+, or CD8+CD57+ T cells (not recorded which) from PBMCs. This sequence joins TRBV20-1 and TRBJ2-7; 7 nucleotides line up with TRBD2. The sequence was collected from a human donor with aplastic anemia. The CDR3 bases are TGCAGTGCTCGAATCGGCGGCGGGAGCTCCTACGAGCAGTACTTC. This sequence encodes CSARIGGGSSYEQYF.